These 10 T cell receptor beta chains originate from one sample sequenced in a study of blood T cell repertoires in COVID-19 (dated by TCRdb to 2020 to 2021). The library was prepared using the immunoSEQ multiplex PCR assay. As stored in TCRdb, this immuneACCESS dataset retains in-frame rearrangements with V and J assigned. A fraction of the clones does not appear; measured against another copy, unresolved V genes explain less than half of the discrepancy, and the remainder lacks a known reason. The sample table holds around 31,000 clones, of which approximately 85% were seen once. 7% to 9% of the sample rests with the top ten. Sequencing was performed on peripheral blood. The source is a man between 60 and 75 years old with COVID-19, enrolled during active disease.

This clone was seen only once. This chain joins TRBV11-3 and TRBJ2-3; D remains unclear. Trimming pared 8 bases from V and 5 bases from J, leaving 11 bases between. CDR1 is SGHNT and CDR2 is YENEEA in the germline V gene. This CDR3 contains 12 residues. CDR3: CASRPRGDTQYF. Here the CDR3 DNA reads TGTGCCAGCCGGCCTAGAGGAGATACGCAGTATTTT.

The chain has TRBV7-9 and TRBJ2-1; the match to TRBD2 covers 11 bases. Germline V gene data show CDR1 as SEHNR and CDR2 as FQNEAQ (reference sequence). This CDR3 region has 18 residues. The trim removed 3 bases at V and 7 bases at J, leaving 14 bases unmatched. The CDR3 region has the DNA TGTGCCAGCAGCTTCCCGGACGGCGCGTCTAGCGGGAGGAATGAGCAGTTCTTC. It yields the protein CASSFPDGASSGRNEQFF.

The genes are TRBV18 and TRBJ2-7; D is ambiguous. Germline loops: CDR1 KGHSH, CDR2 LQKENI. CDR3 length: 13 residues. Between the trimmed V and J ends, which lost 1 base and 5 bases, there was a span of 9 bases. CDR3 in amino acids: CASSPQAEDEQYF. In DNA form, the CDR3 reads TGTGCCAGCTCACCACAGGCCGAGGACGAGCAGTACTTC.

The V and J genes are TRBV5-4 and TRBJ1-2, with D possibly matching TRBD1 (6 bases). The CDR3 extends over 13 amino acids. CDR1 and CDR2 (germline): SGHNT, YYREEE (reference sequence). Trimming removed 4 bases from V and 5 bases from J, with 12 bases in between. In DNA, the CDR3 is TGTGCCAGCAGCACAGGGACGGAGTATGGCTACACCTTC. It codes for CASSTGTEYGYTF.

The chain couples TRBV15 to TRBJ1-2; 9 bases match TRBD1. The CDR3 sequence is 14 residues long. Per germline, CDR1 LNHNV and CDR2 YYDKDF (reference sequence). The trim removed 3 bases at V and 6 bases at J, leaving 5 bases unmatched. In DNA form, the CDR3 reads TGTGCCACCAGCAGCCGAAGGACAGGGGATGGCTACACCTTC. Its protein is CATSSRRTGDGYTF.

The chain joins TRBV11-3 to TRBJ1-1; D not resolved. This CDR3 spans 13 amino acids. V lost 1 base and J lost 3, with 6 bases in between. Germline V CDR1 and CDR2: SGHNT, YENEEA. The CDR3 bases are TGTGCCAGCAGCTTAGTCCGGGACACTGAAGCTTTCTTT. It specifies CASSLVRDTEAFF.

This chain links TRBV5-6 with TRBJ1-2; maybe TRBD1 (6 bases). CDR3 size: 14 residues. V lost 4 bases and J 4 bases, leaving 14 bases between the germline ends. CDR1 SGHDT and CDR2 YYEEEE come from the germline V gene. The CDR3 protein is CASSPGQPSYGYTF. The CDR3 region has the DNA TGTGCCAGCAGCCCCGGACAGCCCAGCTATGGCTACACCTTC. The full variable domain, with the rest looked up from reference TRBV5-6 and TRBJ1-2, is DAGVTQSPTHLIKTRGQQVTLRCSPKSGHDTVSWYQQALGQGPQFIFQYYEEEERQRGNFPDRFSGHQFPNYSSELNVNALLLGDSALYLCASSPGQPSYGYTFGSGTRLTVV.

V and J are TRBV4-2 and TRBJ2-2; TRBD2 aligns across 7 bases. The CDR3 sequence is 17 residues long. J was trimmed by 2 bases and V by 4 bases; bases with no gene match: 10. Germline V gene lookup returns CDR1 LGHNA and CDR2 YNFKEQ. CDR3 amino acids: CASSPPSASGNTGELFF. CDR3 in DNA: TGTGCCAGCAGCCCTCCTTCGGCTAGCGGAAACACCGGGGAGCTGTTTTTT.

The V call is TRBV21-1, the J call TRBJ2-3; no DNA check was done on the table's D call, TRBD2. TRBV21-1 is recorded as a pseudogene. The length of the CDR3 is 17 residues. Written as DNA, the CDR3 is TGTGCCAGCAGCAAAGCGGCGAGCGGGAGGAGTGCAGATACGCAGTATTTT. This translates into CASSKAASGRSADTQYF.

The rearrangement joins TRBV30 to TRBJ2-7, with 7 nucleotides matching TRBD1. The CDR3 is 14 residues long. CDR1 is GTSNPN and CDR2 is SVGIG in the germline V gene (reference sequence). Unmatched junction bases numbered 10, after V lost 3 bases and J lost 5 bases. The CDR3 region has the DNA TGTGCCTGGAGGCCCCGCCCAGGGGGACACGAGCAGTACTTC. Protein sequence: CAWRPRPGGHEQYF.